This T cell receptor beta chain was sequenced for a study of blood T cell repertoires in COVID-19. The protocol was immunoSEQ multiplex PCR, while the TCRdb copy is restricted to in-frame clones and leaves out a portion. The sample lists over 300,000 clones, over 75% seen once, with about 2% in the top ten. This CDR3 has 14 amino acids. Trimming stripped 1 base from V and 6 bases from J, with 7 bases between. In germline, CDR1 is SEHNR, CDR2 FQNEAQ (reference sequence). In this sample, this clone turned up many times. The sequenced sample was PBMCs or T cells enriched from blood (not recorded which). This chain links TRBV7-9 with TRBJ1-6; D gene unclear. This TCR was recovered from a young man who had recovered from COVID-19. CDR3 sequence: CASSLGHPNSPLHF. In nucleotides, the CDR3 is TGTGCCAGCAGCTTAGGACACCCTAATTCACCCCTCCACTTT.